The rows below give T cell receptor beta chains drawn from one sample of a study of shared clonotypes between healthy human individuals. Libraries were prepared by immunoSEQ multiplex PCR; TCRdb keeps only in-frame clonotypes and omits some of them. Of some 1.5 million clones listed, about 96% were seen once; the top ten hold about 1.2%. Sequenced: naive CD4+ T cells sorted from blood. The origin of the receptors is a man younger than 40 in good health. The CDR3 runs from the conserved cysteine through the conserved F or W. The D gene is left open where the match is weak. Clone size is not always given. Where it is, it says once, few, many or a class for expanded clones.

d_call: -; clone_size: -; v_call: TRBV27; j_call: TRBJ2-2; cdr3_aa: CASTHSAGTGELFF; cdr3_nt: TGTGCCAGCACCCACTCCGCGGGCACCGGGGAGCTGTTTTTT
d_call: TRBD2; clone_size: -; v_call: TRBV9; j_call: TRBJ2-2; cdr3_aa: CASSGGLALYTGELFF; cdr3_nt: TGTGCCAGCAGCGGGGGACTAGCCCTTTACACCGGGGAGCTGTTTTTT
d_call: -; clone_size: -; v_call: TRBV2; j_call: TRBJ1-1; cdr3_aa: CASSESGSEAFF; cdr3_nt: TGTGCCAGCAGTGAAAGCGGGTCAGAAGCTTTCTTT
d_call: TRBD2; clone_size: -; v_call: TRBV5-4; j_call: TRBJ2-5; cdr3_aa: CASSALAGGETQYF; cdr3_nt: TGTGCCAGCAGTGCACTAGCGGGAGGAGAGACCCAGTACTTC
d_call: TRBD1; clone_size: once; v_call: TRBV7-7; j_call: TRBJ2-7; cdr3_aa: CASSSGQVWSSEQYF; cdr3_nt: TGTGCTAGCAGCTCTGGACAGGTTTGGTCCTCCGAGCAGTACTTC
d_call: -; clone_size: -; v_call: TRBV5-1; j_call: TRBJ2-5; cdr3_aa: CASSLYLQETQYF; cdr3_nt: TGCGCCAGCAGCTTGTATCTCCAAGAGACCCAGTACTTC
d_call: TRBD1; clone_size: -; v_call: TRBV7-9; j_call: TRBJ2-5; cdr3_aa: CASSFGRTGRGETQYF; cdr3_nt: TGTGCCAGCAGCTTCGGCCGGACAGGGAGAGGGGAGACCCAGTACTTC
d_call: TRBD1; clone_size: -; v_call: TRBV6-6; j_call: TRBJ1-4; cdr3_aa: CASTIDRGPNEKLFF; cdr3_nt: TGTGCCAGCACTATTGACAGGGGCCCTAATGAAAAACTGTTTTTT
d_call: TRBD2; clone_size: -; v_call: TRBV5-6; j_call: TRBJ2-2; cdr3_aa: CASSFGGRAYTGELFF; cdr3_nt: TGTGCCAGCAGCTTCGGCGGGAGGGCCTACACCGGGGAGCTGTTTTTT
d_call: TRBD2; clone_size: -; v_call: TRBV10-3; j_call: TRBJ2-1; cdr3_aa: CATAGGEVHEQFF; cdr3_nt: TGTGCCACAGCGGGAGGGGAGGTCCATGAGCAGTTCTTC
d_call: TRBD2; clone_size: -; v_call: TRBV5-6; j_call: TRBJ2-1; cdr3_aa: CASSSSGRAFNEQFF; cdr3_nt: TGTGCCAGCAGCTCCAGCGGGAGGGCGTTCAATGAGCAGTTCTTC
d_call: -; clone_size: -; v_call: TRBV10-3; j_call: TRBJ2-6; cdr3_aa: CAISESMGTSGANVLTF; cdr3_nt: TGTGCCATCAGTGAGTCGATGGGGACTTCTGGGGCCAACGTCCTGACTTTC
d_call: -; clone_size: -; v_call: TRBV5-1; j_call: TRBJ2-5; cdr3_aa: CASSVGVGETQYF; cdr3_nt: TGCGCCAGCAGCGTCGGGGTAGGAGAGACCCAGTACTTC
d_call: -; clone_size: once; v_call: TRBV28; j_call: TRBJ1-5; cdr3_aa: CASISGSNQPQHF; cdr3_nt: TGTGCCAGCATCTCGGGGAGCAATCAGCCCCAGCATTTT
d_call: -; clone_size: -; v_call: TRBV28; j_call: TRBJ1-5; cdr3_aa: CASSLDNGASNQPQHF; cdr3_nt: TGTGCCAGCAGTCTCGACAATGGGGCTAGCAATCAGCCCCAGCATTTT
d_call: -; clone_size: -; v_call: TRBV4-3; j_call: TRBJ2-1; cdr3_aa: CASSQDPGAGFYNEQFF; cdr3_nt: TGCGCCAGCAGCCAAGATCCCGGAGCGGGCTTCTACAATGAGCAGTTCTTC
d_call: -; clone_size: -; v_call: TRBV7-6; j_call: TRBJ2-1; cdr3_aa: CASSLAPEVGDFEQFF; cdr3_nt: TGTGCCAGCAGCTTAGCGCCTGAAGTTGGAGACTTTGAGCAGTTCTTC
d_call: TRBD1; clone_size: -; v_call: TRBV7-8; j_call: TRBJ1-5; cdr3_aa: CASSLGGTGPNQPQHF; cdr3_nt: TGTGCCAGCAGCTTGGGCGGGACAGGCCCTAATCAGCCCCAGCATTTT
d_call: -; clone_size: -; v_call: TRBV9; j_call: TRBJ2-1; cdr3_aa: CASSAPGMYEQFF; cdr3_nt: TGTGCCAGCAGCGCCCCCGGGATGTATGAGCAGTTCTTC
d_call: TRBD1; clone_size: -; v_call: TRBV5-1; j_call: TRBJ2-3; cdr3_aa: CASSWGQGTSTDTQYF; cdr3_nt: TGCGCCAGCAGCTGGGGACAGGGGACTAGCACAGATACGCAGTATTTT
d_call: TRBD2; clone_size: -; v_call: TRBV11-2; j_call: TRBJ2-1; cdr3_aa: CASSLEGSGRFNEQFF; cdr3_nt: TGTGCCAGCAGCTTAGAGGGCAGCGGGAGGTTCAATGAGCAGTTCTTC
d_call: TRBD2; clone_size: -; v_call: TRBV7-9; j_call: TRBJ2-7; cdr3_aa: CASSLAPGLAMREQYF; cdr3_nt: TGTGCCAGCAGCTTAGCTCCGGGACTAGCTATGCGGGAGCAGTACTTC
d_call: TRBD2; clone_size: -; v_call: TRBV5-5; j_call: TRBJ2-7; cdr3_aa: CASSLPGRASSYEQYF; cdr3_nt: TGTGCCAGCAGCTTACCGGGGAGGGCGAGCTCCTACGAGCAGTACTTC
d_call: -; clone_size: -; v_call: TRBV28; j_call: TRBJ1-3; cdr3_aa: CASSSRRTSGNTIYF; cdr3_nt: TGTGCCAGCAGTTCCCGGCGGACGTCTGGAAACACCATATATTTT
d_call: TRBD2; clone_size: -; v_call: TRBV7-2; j_call: TRBJ2-1; cdr3_aa: CASSLFGTSGMGEQFF; cdr3_nt: TGTGCCAGCAGCTTATTTGGGACTAGCGGGATGGGTGAGCAGTTCTTC
d_call: TRBD1; clone_size: -; v_call: TRBV4-1; j_call: TRBJ1-2; cdr3_aa: CASSQPGQGRNYGYTF; cdr3_nt: TGCGCCAGCAGCCAACCGGGACAGGGCCGCAACTATGGCTACACCTTC
d_call: -; clone_size: -; v_call: TRBV15; j_call: TRBJ2-7; cdr3_aa: CATSSGHEQYF; cdr3_nt: TGTGCCACCAGCAGCGGGCACGAGCAGTACTTC
d_call: -; clone_size: -; v_call: TRBV6-1; j_call: TRBJ1-1; cdr3_aa: CASSEPLGSTEAFF; cdr3_nt: TGTGCCAGCAGTGAACCGCTGGGGAGCACTGAAGCTTTCTTT
d_call: TRBD2; clone_size: -; v_call: TRBV28; j_call: TRBJ2-3; cdr3_aa: CATVAGGLTDTQYF; cdr3_nt: TGTGCCACCGTAGCGGGAGGGTTGACAGATACGCAGTATTTT
d_call: -; clone_size: -; v_call: TRBV5-4; j_call: TRBJ1-2; cdr3_aa: CASSPSGVIAGYTF; cdr3_nt: TGTGCCAGCAGCCCCTCTGGGGTTATCGCTGGCTACACCTTC
d_call: -; clone_size: -; v_call: TRBV6-5; j_call: TRBJ1-2; cdr3_aa: CASSYAGRVNYGYTF; cdr3_nt: TGTGCCAGCAGTTATGCGGGGAGAGTTAACTATGGCTACACCTTC
d_call: -; clone_size: -; v_call: TRBV7-9; j_call: TRBJ1-3; cdr3_aa: CASSLAQGGSGNTIYF; cdr3_nt: TGTGCCAGCAGCTTAGCGCAGGGTGGCTCTGGAAACACCATATATTTT
d_call: TRBD2; clone_size: -; v_call: TRBV4-1; j_call: TRBJ2-7; cdr3_aa: CASSQVRRASGTSFISYEQYF; cdr3_nt: TGCGCCAGCAGCCAAGTTCGTCGGGCTAGCGGGACTTCCTTCATTTCCTACGAGCAGTACTTC
d_call: -; clone_size: -; v_call: TRBV5-1; j_call: TRBJ2-7; cdr3_aa: CASSRDRALAGHYEQYF; cdr3_nt: TGCGCCAGCAGCCGGGACAGGGCACTAGCGGGACACTACGAGCAGTACTTC
d_call: -; clone_size: -; v_call: TRBV13; j_call: TRBJ2-5; cdr3_aa: CASSLRVVAQTQYF; cdr3_nt: TGTGCCAGCAGCTTACGGGTGGTAGCACAGACCCAGTACTTC
d_call: -; clone_size: once; v_call: TRBV15; j_call: TRBJ1-3; cdr3_aa: CATSRGRGGVGNTIYF; cdr3_nt: TGTGCCACCAGCAGAGGGAGGGGTGGCGTCGGAAACACCATATATTTT
d_call: -; clone_size: -; v_call: TRBV6-5; j_call: TRBJ2-2; cdr3_aa: CASSPGTLHTGELFF; cdr3_nt: TGTGCCAGCAGTCCCGGGACTTTACACACCGGGGAGCTGTTTTTT
d_call: -; clone_size: -; v_call: TRBV9; j_call: TRBJ2-2; cdr3_aa: CASSTRLTENTGELFF; cdr3_nt: TGTGCCAGCAGCACCCGCTTGACAGAGAACACCGGGGAGCTGTTTTTT
d_call: -; clone_size: once; v_call: TRBV5-1; j_call: TRBJ2-5; cdr3_aa: CASSLLGTTYPGETQYF; cdr3_nt: TGCGCCAGCAGCTTGTTAGGGACGACGTATCCGGGAGAGACCCAGTACTTC
d_call: -; clone_size: -; v_call: TRBV6-5; j_call: TRBJ1-1; cdr3_aa: CASRSQASGVEAFF; cdr3_nt: TGTGCCAGCAGGTCCCAGGCCTCAGGGGTTGAAGCTTTCTTT
d_call: TRBD2; clone_size: -; v_call: TRBV9; j_call: TRBJ2-1; cdr3_aa: CASSVATSGLYNEQFF; cdr3_nt: TGTGCCAGCAGCGTAGCGACTAGCGGATTATACAATGAGCAGTTCTTC
d_call: -; clone_size: -; v_call: TRBV28; j_call: TRBJ2-2; cdr3_aa: CASLENTGELFF; cdr3_nt: TGTGCCAGTCTTGAGAACACCGGGGAGCTGTTTTTT
d_call: -; clone_size: -; v_call: TRBV27; j_call: TRBJ2-5; cdr3_aa: CASSLSRDQETQYF; cdr3_nt: TGTGCCAGCAGTTTATCGAGAGACCAAGAGACCCAGTACTTC
d_call: -; clone_size: -; v_call: TRBV18; j_call: TRBJ2-7; cdr3_aa: CASSPRYEQYF; cdr3_nt: TGTGCCAGCTCACCACGGTACGAGCAGTACTTC
d_call: -; clone_size: once; v_call: TRBV7-8; j_call: TRBJ2-7; cdr3_aa: CASSLAAGSYEQYF; cdr3_nt: TGTGCCAGCAGCTTAGCGGCTGGGTCCTACGAGCAGTACTTC
d_call: -; clone_size: -; v_call: TRBV28; j_call: TRBJ2-1; cdr3_aa: CASSQAYNEQFF; cdr3_nt: TGTGCCAGCAGTCAAGCCTACAATGAGCAGTTCTTC